The rows below give T cell receptor beta chains drawn from one sample of a study of T cells in Graves' hyperthyroidism and ophthalmopathy. MiXCR was run by TCRdb on the multiplex PCR reads, yielding one entry per CDR3 protein. The sample yields about 500,000 distinct CDR3 sequences, more than 15% seen once. Sequenced input: blood. These receptors all stem from a young woman with Graves' ophthalmopathy. Each CDR3 is given with its conserved first and last residue. A D gene is named only where the DNA matches it firmly. Where a row states a size, it is once, few, many or the class of an expanded clone; other rows omit it.

abundance,v_gene,j_gene,d_gene,CDR3aa,CDR3nt
many,TRBV7-2,TRBJ2-1,TRBD2,CASSFSGGDYNEQFF,TGTGCCAGCAGCTTCAGCGGGGGGGACTACAATGAGCAGTTCTTC
many,TRBV30,TRBJ1-5,-,CAWSVIGNQPQHF,TGTGCCTGGAGTGTAATTGGCAATCAGCCCCAGCATTTT
many,TRBV12-3/TRBV12-4,TRBJ2-7,-,CASSLGRGAYEQYF,TGTGCCAGCAGTTTGGGGCGGGGAGCCTACGAGCAGTACTTC
many,TRBV28,TRBJ1-5,TRBD1,CASRPRTGDSQPQHF,TGTGCCAGCAGACCGAGGACAGGGGACAGTCAGCCCCAGCATTTT
-,TRBV19,TRBJ2-7,-,CASSPFHSYEQYF,TGTGCCAGTAGCCCCTTCCACTCCTACGAGCAGTACTTC
-,TRBV6-9,TRBJ2-1,TRBD2,CASSYGGLAGRDNEQFF,TGTGCCAGCAGTTACGGGGGGCTAGCGGGCAGGGACAATGAGCAGTTCTTC
many,TRBV7-2,TRBJ2-5,TRBD2,CASSLGTRSQETQYF,TGTGCCAGCAGCTTAGGGACTAGAAGCCAAGAGACCCAGTACTTC
many,TRBV11-2,TRBJ2-1,-,CASSPLDQAYNEQFF,TGTGCCAGCAGCCCCCTTGACCAAGCCTACAATGAGCAGTTCTTC
-,TRBV20-1,TRBJ2-6,-,CSAREHRLANVLTF,TGCAGTGCTAGAGAACATAGACTAGCCAACGTCCTGACTTTC
many,TRBV6-1,TRBJ1-2,-,CASRKGLFPGGYTF,TGTGCCAGCAGGAAGGGACTCTTCCCGGGTGGCTACACCTTC
-,TRBV16,TRBJ2-6,-,CASSPINSGANVLTF,TGTGCCAGCAGCCCCATCAACTCTGGGGCCAACGTCCTGACTTTC
-,TRBV12-3/TRBV12-4,TRBJ2-1,-,CASSFEGADYYNEQFF,TGTGCCAGCAGTTTTGAAGGGGCGGACTACTACAATGAGCAGTTCTTC
many,TRBV20-1,TRBJ2-5,-,CSARVPAQETQYF,TGCAGTGCTAGGGTGCCCGCACAAGAGACCCAGTACTTC
-,TRBV29-1,TRBJ1-1,-,CSVVVLPSTEAFF,TGCAGCGTTGTGGTCCTTCCGAGCACTGAAGCTTTCTTT
few,TRBV29-1,TRBJ2-7,-,CSVGMVGLPYEQYF,TGCAGCGTTGGTATGGTGGGACTTCCCTACGAGCAGTACTTC
-,TRBV9,TRBJ2-2,-,CASSVDQRVITGELFF,TGTGCCAGCAGCGTAGATCAGCGGGTAATCACCGGGGAGCTGTTTTTT
-,TRBV5-8,TRBJ1-2,-,CASSLQALDYGYTF,TGTGCCAGCAGCTTGCAGGCGCTAGACTATGGCTACACCTTC
many,TRBV20-1,TRBJ1-1,-,CSARAPNTEAFF,TGCAGTGCTAGGGCACCAAACACTGAAGCTTTCTTT
-,TRBV4-2,TRBJ2-7,-,CASSQGTASSYEQYF,TGTGCCAGCAGCCAAGGGACAGCGAGCTCCTACGAGCAGTACTTC
-,TRBV25-1,TRBJ1-4,-,CASSFRAATTNEKLFF,TGTGCCAGCAGTTTCAGAGCCGCGACAACTAATGAAAAACTGTTTTTT
few,TRBV9,TRBJ1-1,-,CASSVVLSENTEAFF,TGTGCCAGCAGCGTAGTTTTATCGGAGAACACTGAAGCTTTCTTT
-,TRBV28,TRBJ2-5,TRBD1,CASNEAGQGKETQYF,TGTGCCAGCAACGAGGCGGGACAGGGAAAAGAGACCCAGTACTTC
few,TRBV5-1,TRBJ2-7,-,CASSRTFNYEQYF,TGCGCCAGCAGCCGGACGTTCAACTACGAGCAGTACTTC
many,TRBV18,TRBJ2-1,-,CASSPVYNEQFF,TGTGCCAGCTCACCAGTATACAATGAGCAGTTCTTC